A selection of T cell receptor beta chains follows, all from one sample in a study of CXCR3-negative and CXCR3-positive naive CD8 T cells. TCRdb re-called the 5' RACE reads, yielding one record per CDR3 amino acid sequence without DNA. In all, the sample yields roughly 50,000 distinct CDR3 sequences. Specimen: naive CXCR3+ CD8+ T cells from blood. All receptors derive from a human donor in good health. Some clones in this sample may be carry-over from other donors' samples. Each CDR3 is given with its conserved first and last residue. Clone size is not always given. Where it is, it says once, few, many or a class for expanded clones.

TRBJ2-5 TRBV11-2 15 . CASSLWQGAGETQYF
TRBJ1-5 TRBV20-1 15 . CSASSQPLSNQPQHF
TRBJ2-2 TRBV5-1 15 . CASSPRTENTGELFF
TRBJ1-5 TRBV6-1 13 . CASTDSNNQPQHF
TRBJ1-6 TRBV25-1 13 . CASSEWTAISLHF
TRBJ2-5 TRBV6-5 15 . CASSFPRGIGETQYF
TRBJ2-7 TRBV7-9 17 . CASSSPVVQGGPYEQYF
TRBJ1-2 TRBV9 14 . CASGSGRDDYGYTF
TRBJ2-6 TRBV12-3/TRBV12-4 17 . CASSQWGEGSGANVLTF
TRBJ1-6 TRBV7-2 19 . CASSSFPQGAIGNNSPLHF
TRBJ1-1 TRBV12-5 15 . CASGLFTDRNTEAFF
TRBJ2-5 TRBV28 16 . CASSRTSGGVLETQYF
TRBJ1-2 TRBV25-1 15 . CASSDFDGDVYGYTF
TRBJ2-1 TRBV7-2 12 . CATLSSYNEQFF
TRBJ2-7 TRBV7-2 15 . CASSSTGTGSYEQYF
TRBJ2-7 TRBV11-2 13 . CASSFGGGREQYF
TRBJ1-2 TRBV12-3/TRBV12-4 16 . CASSFKAQVANYGYTF
TRBJ2-2 TRBV28 17 . CASTKTALGTNTGELFF
TRBJ1-1 TRBV6-2/TRBV6-3 15 . CASSLRGQLNTEAFF
TRBJ1-6 TRBV7-9 15 . CASSPPSSYNSPLHF
TRBJ2-3 TRBV28 14 . CATAGGQYTDTQYF
TRBJ2-2 TRBV7-3 11 medium-sized CASSLNGELFF
TRBJ2-7 TRBV7-2 13 . CASSLAKYYEQYF
TRBJ1-1 TRBV29-1 11 . CSATENTEAFF